This T cell receptor (beta chain) was observed in a study of OX40 agonist ivuxolimab in advanced cancers. Study-level background: A history of anti-PD-1, anti-PD-L1 or anti-CTLA-4 therapy was acceptable, and approximately 41% had some.

Patients with a history of autoimmune disease or on systemic immunosuppression were excluded. Repertoires were generated with immunoSEQ multiplex PCR, while TCRdb's copy carries only in-frame clones and drops some. The repertoire includes tens of thousands of clones, more than 85% of them detected once, and roughly 7.4% sits in the top ten. CDR3 length: 13 residues. Germline V CDR1 and CDR2: SNHLY, FYNNEI. Trimming pared 3 bases from V and 0 bases from J, leaving 6 bases between. The sample holds a few counts of this clone. The sequence was obtained from an adult with an advanced solid tumor such as melanoma, head and neck, liver or kidney cancer. The chain recombines TRBV2 with TRBJ2-7; no definite D call. The material was CD4+ or CD8+ T cells sorted from blood, obtained in a trial of the OX40 agonist ivuxolimab. The CDR3 protein is CASSDALSYEQYF. The DNA of the CDR3 is TGTGCCAGCAGTGATGCCCTCTCCTACGAGCAGTACTTC.